A single sample is the source of the 9 T cell receptor beta chains below, sequenced in a study of T cells in localized non-small cell lung cancer (TCRdb year 2020). Libraries were constructed by the immunoSEQ multiplex PCR assay. Held by TCRdb, this immuneACCESS table contains in-frame sequences only and omits some clones. Under half of the omission traces to an unresolved V gene where checked; the cause of the rest is unknown. The sample data list just under 35,000 clones, and 75% to 95% of these were observed just once. The top ten clonotypes cover over 9.5% of the sample. The specimen was peripheral blood mononuclear cells, collected before any cancer treatment. These receptors originate from a female donor at least 60 years old with stage II lung adenocarcinoma.

The chain links TRBV5-1 to TRBJ2-1, with TRBD2 identical over 10 bases. The CDR3 contains 15 residues. Trimming at V came to 0 bases and at J to 5 bases, leaving 2 bases not matched to a gene. The germline CDR1 and CDR2 sequences are SGHRS and YFSETQ. DNA for the CDR3: TGCGCCAGCAGCTTGGAAGCGGGGGGGCACAATGAGCAGTTCTTC. This sequence encodes CASSLEAGGHNEQFF.

The V call is TRBV2, the J call TRBJ1-1, with D tentatively TRBD1 (5 bases). The germline gives CDR1 SNHLY, CDR2 FYNNEI. Trimming shortened V by 4 bases and J by 6 bases, and 9 bases separated the two germline ends. This CDR3 is built from 12 residues. Written as DNA, the CDR3 is TGTGCCAGCAGTGCCAGGGACGCTGAAGCTTTCTTT. Protein: CASSARDAEAFF.

The rearrangement uses TRBV10-3 and TRBJ1-2; D ambiguous. Trimming removed 2 bases at V and 8 bases at J, with 6 bases between. The CDR3 spans 11 residues. Germline lookup yields CDR1 ENHRY and CDR2 SYGVKD. The CDR3 region is CAISEVGGYTF. CDR3 DNA: TGTGCCATCAGTGAGGTGGGGGGCTACACCTTC.

V gene TRBV29-1 combines with J gene TRBJ1-1; D gene ambiguous. V was shortened by 1 base and J by 1 base, with 4 bases between the two germline ends. CDR3 size: 12 residues. The V gene's germline CDR1 is SQVTM and CDR2 ANQGSEA. CDR3 loop: CSVEGRNTEAFF. CDR3 bases: TGCAGCGTTGAAGGCCGGAACACTGAAGCTTTCTTT.

The chain joins TRBV15 to TRBJ1-3; D gene unclear. CDR1 LNHNV and CDR2 YYDKDF come from the germline V gene (reference sequence). V lost 0 bases and J lost 0, with 12 bases in between. The CDR3 totals 17 residues. Here the CDR3 DNA reads TGTGCCACCAGCAGAGATCTAGGACGGGGCTCTGGAAACACCATATATTTT. This sequence encodes CATSRDLGRGSGNTIYF.

The chain recombines TRBV9 with TRBJ2-3; no definite D call. Germline loops: CDR1 SGDLS, CDR2 YYNGEE. The V end lost 4 bases, the J end lost 4 bases, and 19 bases lay between the germline ends. The CDR3 consists of 16 residues. The CDR3 is CASSLQPGPSPDTQYF. CDR3 bases: TGTGCCAGCAGCCTACAACCGGGCCCCAGTCCAGATACGCAGTATTTT.

This sequence joins TRBV30 and TRBJ2-7; 7 nucleotides align to TRBD1. Germline V lookup: CDR1 GTSNPN, CDR2 SVGIG (reference sequence). This CDR3 spans 15 amino acids. The junction had 8 bases not matched to a gene; V was cut back by 3 bases and J by 0 bases. As DNA, the CDR3 is TGTGCCTGGAGCCGAGGGACAGCAAACTCCTACGAGCAGTACTTC. It is translated as CAWSRGTANSYEQYF.

The V and J genes are TRBV28 and TRBJ2-3, with D maybe TRBD1 (5 bases). Trimming pared 5 bases from V and 2 bases from J, leaving 17 bases between. The CDR3 is made up of 16 amino acids. CDR1 is MDHEN and CDR2 is SYDVKM in the germline V gene. The CDR3: CASSLWSTGFTDTQYF. The CDR3 DNA reads as TGTGCCAGCAGTCTTTGGTCAACAGGTTTCACAGATACGCAGTATTTT. Using reference TRBV28 and TRBJ2-3 for the parts outside the CDR3, the full variable domain is DVKVTQSSRYLVKRTGEKVFLECVQDMDHENMFWYRQDPGLGLRLIYFSYDVKMKEKGDIPEGYSVSREKKERFSLILESASTNQTSMYLCASSLWSTGFTDTQYFGPGTRLTVL.

V is TRBV5-1 and J is TRBJ1-3; 11 bases are shared with TRBD1. This CDR3 region has 15 residues. From germline, CDR1 is SGHRS and CDR2 YFSETQ. J was trimmed by 3 bases and V by 3 bases; bases with no gene match: 2. The CDR3 nucleotides read TGCGCCAGCAGCTGGGGGACAGGGGGTGGAAACACCATATATTTT. This translates into CASSWGTGGGNTIYF.